These 21 T cell receptor beta chains were sequenced from one sample in a study of glioma-infiltrating T cells. Using RNA template, CDR3s of TCR alpha and beta were amplified with iRepertoire arm-PCR. TCRdb reprocessed the multiplex PCR reads with MiXCR, giving one entry per CDR3 protein. This table has over 120,000 distinct CDR3 sequences, approximately 39% appearing once. The specimen was glioma tissue, nonneoplastic brain tissue, or PBMCs (not recorded which). The receptors were sampled from a human donor with low-grade glioma or glioblastoma, undergoing nonglioma brain surgery, or in good health (not recorded which).

Of note for this clonotype: This clone may be a read error of a much larger clone one base away. The chain carries TRBV20-1 and TRBJ2-3; D ambiguous. Germline values: CDR1 DFQATT, CDR2 SNEGSKA (reference sequence). The length of the CDR3 is 13 residues. Trimming shortened V by 7 bases and J by 4 bases, and 15 bases separated the two germline ends. CDR3 sequence reads: CSDRLEVPDTQYF. CDR3 coding DNA: TGCAGTGACCGTTTAGAGGTCCCAGATACGCAGTATTTT.

This clonotype was detected many times. The rearrangement links TRBV27 to TRBJ1-5, with a weak D call TRBD1 (5 bases). Per the germline V gene, CDR1 is MNHEY and CDR2 is SMNVEV (reference sequence). Trimming removed 5 bases at V and 4 bases at J, with 9 bases between. The CDR3 is 13 amino acids. CDR3 bases: TGTGCCAGCAGTAACCCAGGGAATCAGCCCCAGCATTTT. Its translation is CASSNPGNQPQHF.

The V and J genes are TRBV7-2 and TRBJ2-3; weak D call: TRBD1 (5 bases). Per germline, CDR1 SGHTA and CDR2 FQGNSA. V shed 1 base and J shed 4 bases, with 12 bases lying between them. The CDR3 consists of 15 residues. The chain's CDR3 is CASSLGALGADTQYF. CDR3 bases: TGTGCCAGCAGCTTAGGTGCCTTAGGGGCAGATACGCAGTATTTT.

There are a few counts of this clonotype. The chain couples TRBV7-2 to TRBJ2-1; D gene unclear. The ends were cut back, 5 bases at V and 10 bases at J, with 12 bases in the middle. This CDR3 is built from 12 residues. Germline CDR1 is SGHTA and CDR2 is FQGNSA. The CDR3 region is CASSLRFGEQFF. CDR3 nucleotides: TGTGCCAGCAGCCTAAGATTTGGCGAGCAGTTCTTC.

The chain uses TRBV25-1 and TRBJ2-1; D is undetermined. V was clipped by 4 bases and J by 1 base, with 8 bases between them. The CDR3 sequence is 14 residues long. Germline lookup yields CDR1 MGHDK and CDR2 SYGVNS. The CDR3 nucleotides read TGTGCCAGCAGTGTTTTCGGGTCCTACAATGAGCAGTTCTTC. It encodes CASSVFGSYNEQFF. Drawing the rest from reference TRBV25-1 and TRBJ2-1, the complete variable domain is EADIYQTPRYLVIGTGKKITLECSQTMGHDKMYWYQQDPGMELHLIHYSYGVNSTEKGDLSSESTVSRIRTEHFPLTLESARPSHTSQYLCASSVFGSYNEQFFGPGTRLTVL.

The chain recombines TRBV20-1 with TRBJ1-1; D is possibly TRBD1 (5 bases). CDR1 is DFQATT, CDR2 SNEGSKA, per germline (reference sequence). Trimming removed 0 bases from V and 0 bases from J, with 14 bases in between. The CDR3 contains 16 residues. The CDR3: CSARDEGQHLNTEAFF. CDR3 coding DNA: TGCAGTGCTAGAGATGAGGGGCAGCACTTGAACACTGAAGCTTTCTTT.

The gene calls are TRBV6-6 and TRBJ2-7, with D unresolved. Germline CDR1 MNHNY, CDR2 SVGAGI (reference sequence). This CDR3 comprises 14 residues. Between the trimmed V and J ends, which lost 5 bases and 3 bases, there was a span of 14 bases. The CDR3 loop reads CASSEWTVGYEQYF. CDR3 bases: TGTGCCAGCAGTGAGTGGACGGTTGGCTACGAGCAGTACTTC.

This clonotype has more than one count but fewer than ten. This chain links TRBV4-3 with TRBJ2-3; TRBD1 agrees at 7 bases. Losses at the gene ends were 4 bases for V and 5 bases for J; bases not matched to a gene: 6. CDR1 is LGHNA and CDR2 is YSLEER in the germline V gene. CDR3 length equals 14 residues. CDR3 in amino acids: CASSPRGLGDTQYF. CDR3 sequence (DNA): TGCGCCAGCAGCCCGAGGGGGCTTGGAGATACGCAGTATTTT.

The gene calls are TRBV27 and TRBJ2-3; 10 bases match TRBD2. V was clipped by 7 bases and J by 6 bases; unmatched bases: 7. The CDR3 covers 14 residues. Per the germline V gene, CDR1 is MNHEY and CDR2 is SMNVEV (reference sequence). CDR3 region: CASTSGGGLDTQYF. The CDR3 nucleotides read TGTGCCAGCACTAGCGGGGGCGGGTTGGATACGCAGTATTTT.

This clonotype was detected a few times. This chain links TRBV28 with TRBJ1-5, with 11 positions matching TRBD1. V shed 5 bases and J 6 bases; nucleotides not matched to a gene: 3. CDR1 MDHEN and CDR2 SYDVKM come from the germline V gene. The CDR3 is 14 residues long. The CDR3 DNA sequence: TGTGCCAGCAGTATGGACAGGGGGCGTCAGCCCCAGCATTTT. This gives the protein CASSMDRGRQPQHF. The full variable domain, its missing parts supplied by reference TRBV28 and TRBJ1-5, is DVKVTQSSRYLVKRTGEKVFLECVQDMDHENMFWYRQDPGLGLRLIYFSYDVKMKEKGDIPEGYSVSREKKERFSLILESASTNQTSMYLCASSMDRGRQPQHFGDGTRLSIL.

The chain recombines TRBV6-6 with TRBJ2-5; 8 bases match TRBD1. This CDR3 contains 13 residues. Germline CDR1 MNHNY, CDR2 SVGAGI (reference sequence). With V trimmed by 5 bases and J by 8 bases, 7 bases remained unmatched. The CDR3 DNA reads as TGTGCCAGCAGTACCGGACAGGGAGGAACCCAGTACTTC. Amino acids: CASSTGQGGTQYF.

This sequence joins TRBV7-9 and TRBJ2-4; 11 nucleotides align to TRBD1. Trimming removed 5 bases from V and 8 bases from J; junction bases left unmatched: 2. The CDR3 totals 13 residues. Germline V gene data show CDR1 as SEHNR and CDR2 as FQNEAQ (reference sequence). CDR3 nucleotides: TGTGCCAGCAGCGGACAGGGGGCGGACATTCAGTACTTC. It translates to CASSGQGADIQYF. The full variable domain, its missing parts supplied by reference TRBV7-9 and TRBJ2-4, is DTGVSQNPRHKITKRGQNVTFRCDPISEHNRLYWYRQTLGQGPEFLTYFQNEAQLEKSRLLSDRFSAERPKGSFSTLEIQRTEQGDSAMYLCASSGQGADIQYFGAGTRLSVL.

This chain connects TRBV7-9 to TRBJ1-3; 7 bases fit TRBD1. Germline loops: CDR1 SEHNR, CDR2 FQNEAQ (reference sequence). CDR3 length equals 16 residues. V trimming: 4 bases; J trimming: 0 bases; junction bases outside the gene matches: 6. The CDR3 DNA sequence: TGTGCCAGCAGCTCGGACAGGACCGTCTCTGGAAACACCATATATTTT. Translated: CASSSDRTVSGNTIYF.

This chain uses TRBV6-1 with TRBJ1-1; D ambiguous. Germline CDR1 and CDR2: MNHNS and SASEGT. V dropped 8 bases and J dropped 12 bases, with 16 bases sitting between them. This CDR3 is built from 11 residues. The CDR3 reads CASARGQMTFF. For the CDR3, the DNA is TGTGCCAGCGCGCGTGGGCAGATGACTTTCTTT.

In this sample, this clonotype turned up a few times. The gene calls are TRBV4-1 and TRBJ2-7, with TRBD1 matching 9 bases. From germline, CDR1 is MGHRA and CDR2 YSYEKL. The CDR3 length is 14 residues. V lost 4 bases, J lost 2 bases, and 3 bases stayed unmatched. The CDR3 region has the DNA TGCGCCAGCAGCCCGGGACAGGGTGCCTACGAGCAGTACTTC. Translation gives CASSPGQGAYEQYF.

The rearrangement joins TRBV27 to TRBJ2-1, with TRBD1 matching 10 bases. The V gene's germline CDR1 is MNHEY and CDR2 SMNVEV (reference sequence). V shed 5 bases and J 4 bases; nucleotides not matched to a gene: 5. The CDR3 loop spans 15 amino acids. The CDR3 sequence: CASSVGTGAYNEQFF. The CDR3, as DNA: TGTGCCAGCAGTGTCGGGACAGGGGCTTACAATGAGCAGTTCTTC.

This clonotype was counted a single time. The chain links TRBV20-1 to TRBJ2-5, with D possibly matching TRBD2 (6 bases). Looked up from germline, CDR1 is DFQATT and CDR2 is SNEGSKA (reference sequence). The CDR3 spans 13 residues. V was cut by 5 bases and J by 7 bases, with 17 bases left in between. The CDR3: CSAARSGRGTQYF. Here the CDR3 DNA reads TGCAGTGCTGCCCGATCAGGGCGGGGGACCCAGTACTTC.

This clonotype occurred a few times. The chain uses TRBV7-2 and TRBJ1-1; D not certain. V lost 5 bases and J lost 3, with 10 bases in between. In germline, CDR1 is SGHTA, CDR2 FQGNSA. This CDR3 has 13 residues. The CDR3 bases are TGTGCCAGCAGCGCTGTGGGCCACACTGAAGCTTTCTTT. Encoded protein: CASSAVGHTEAFF. The entire variable domain, with the rest obtained from reference TRBV7-2 and TRBJ1-1, is as follows: GAGVSQSPSNKVTEKGKDVELRCDPISGHTALYWYRQSLGQGLEFLIYFQGNSAPDKSGLPSDRFSAERTGGSVSTLTIQRTQQEDSAVYLCASSAVGHTEAFFGQGTRLTVV.

The rearrangement uses TRBV20-1 and TRBJ2-3; TRBD2 might be the D (5 bases). The CDR3 runs 12 residues. V lost 6 bases and J lost 8, with 15 bases in between. Germline V lookup: CDR1 DFQATT, CDR2 SNEGSKA (reference sequence). CDR3 nucleotides: TGCAGTGCCCAGACGAGGGCAGGTACGCAGTATTTT. The encoded protein is CSAQTRAGTQYF.

A note on this clonotype: One end of the junction does not line up with germline, which may come from a read error. The CDR3: CASSLGGIYEQYF. The CDR3 coding sequence is TGTGCCAGCAGCTTGGGGGGAATCTACGAGCAGTACTTC. The rearrangement joins TRBV4-1 to TRBJ2-7, with a weak D call TRBD2 (6 bases). Per the germline V gene, CDR1 is MGHRA and CDR2 is YSYEKL. The CDR3 is 13 amino acids.

The J gene is TRBJ2-3, the V gene TRBV4-2; 9 nucleotides line up with TRBD2. V trimming: 0 bases; J trimming: 6 bases; junction bases outside the gene matches: 10. The CDR3 length is 17 residues. Germline V gives CDR1 LGHNA, CDR2 YNFKEQ. The CDR3, as DNA: TGTGCCAGCAGCCAAGAGGGGCTAGCGGGATATCTGGATACGCAGTATTTT. As protein: CASSQEGLAGYLDTQYF.